This T cell receptor (beta chain) was found in a study of cytomegalovirus exposure and HLA in healthy donors. The donors were members of the validation cohort comprising over a hundred subjects, separate from the roughly 600-subject first cohort. In the case of this clone: Its specificity is unknown.

The study's findings and limits: A classifier reportedly called cytomegalovirus status with high sensitivity and specificity.

Data came from immunoSEQ multiplex PCR; TCRdb stores just in-frame clones and leaves some out. The sample lists 150,000 to 200,000 clones, 84% occurring once. What was sequenced was PBMCs. The origin of this receptor is a man aged 25-40 years in good health and CMV-seropositive.

This CDR3 is CASPQAQGNSPLHF. DNA for the CDR3: TGCGCCAGCCCCCAAGCGCAGGGCAATTCACCCCTCCACTTT. The chain joins TRBV4-3 to TRBJ1-6, with TRBD1 as a possible D gene (5 bases). V lost 8 bases, J lost 7 bases, and 15 bases lay in between. Germline lookup yields CDR1 LGHNA and CDR2 YSLEER. The CDR3 length is 14 residues.